This TCR beta chain was captured by sequencing in a study of cytomegalovirus exposure and HLA in healthy donors. General study points: Accounts indicate the classifier identified cytomegalovirus status with strong specificity and sensitivity.

The V gene's germline CDR1 is SGHAT and CDR2 FQNNGV. CDR3 length equals 13 residues. The V gene lost 5 bases and the J gene lost 2 bases, with 9 bases spanning the gap. As regards this clone: Its antigen remains unknown.

Primers included in the PCR were 60 Vbeta and 13 Jbeta primers. Original data processing: An analysis performed later counted 60 million to 90 million unique TCR beta chains (approximately 10 million of them shared). Sequenced by immunoSEQ multiplex PCR; TCRdb stores in-frame clones only, minus some. That table is the source of V, J and clone size, and D and trimming were worked out from the DNA. The repertoire holds some 100,000 clones, with around three quarters as singletons. The receptor's source is a female donor in good health and CMV-seropositive. The chain carries TRBV11-2 and TRBJ2-5; D might be TRBD1 (5 bases). Sequenced sample: PBMCs. The CDR3 DNA reads TGTGCCAGCAGCGCGGACATACAAGAGACCCAGTACTTC. Its protein is CASSADIQETQYF.